The 29 T cell receptor beta chains reported below all come from one sample, sequenced in a study of blood T cell repertoires in COVID-19. The data were produced by immunoSEQ multiplex PCR, yet TCRdb's version contains in-frame clones alone and is incomplete. The sample consists of about 100,000 clones, roughly 90% of them appearing once. Sequenced: peripheral blood. The receptors originated from a man in his forties or fifties with active COVID-19.

The genes are TRBV27 and TRBJ1-4; D is unresolved. CDR3 length: 18 residues. Per germline, CDR1 MNHEY and CDR2 SMNVEV (reference sequence). Trimming took off 0 bases at V and 7 bases at J, with 21 bases between the two ends. DNA of the CDR3: TGTGCCAGCAGTTTATCGAGGAGTGGCAGACCCCTTACTGAAAAACTGTTTTTT. The encoded protein is CASSLSRSGRPLTEKLFF. Full variable domain (missing parts from reference TRBV27 and TRBJ1-4): EAQVTQNPRYLITVTGKKLTVTCSQNMNHEYMSWYRQDPGLGLRQIYYSMNVEVTDKGDVPEGYKVSRKEKRNFPLILESPSPNQTSLYFCASSLSRSGRPLTEKLFFGSGTQLSVL.

This clone has only a few counts. The chain joins TRBV4-1 to TRBJ2-7, with D tentatively TRBD2 (6 bases). Germline loops: CDR1 MGHRA, CDR2 YSYEKL. The CDR3 is made up of 15 amino acids. Trimming left V 0 bases short and J 6 bases short, with 15 bases between. The CDR3 reads CASSQEGGKLREQYF. CDR3 coding DNA: TGCGCCAGCAGCCAAGAGGGAGGAAAGCTACGCGAGCAGTACTTC.

The genes are TRBV9 and TRBJ1-3, with D unclear. Trimming removed 4 bases from V and 4 bases from J, with 15 bases in between. CDR3 length: 15 amino acids. Per the germline V gene, CDR1 is SGDLS and CDR2 is YYNGEE. The chain's CDR3 is CASSPQTGSGNTIYF. The CDR3 coding sequence is TGTGCCAGCAGCCCTCAGACGGGTTCCGGAAACACCATATATTTT.

V usage is TRBV11-2 and J usage is TRBJ1-1, with 10 bases matching TRBD1. The CDR3 loop spans 15 amino acids. The trim removed 5 bases at V and 1 base at J, leaving 4 bases unmatched. Germline loops: CDR1 SGHAT, CDR2 FQNNGV. CDR3 amino acids: CASSGWTGGNTEAFF. The CDR3 DNA reads TGTGCCAGCAGCGGATGGACAGGGGGGAACACTGAAGCTTTCTTT.

The chain links TRBV5-5 to TRBJ2-3; D perhaps matches TRBD1 (6 bases). Germline V gene lookup returns CDR1 SGHKS and CDR2 YYEKEE (reference sequence). V was clipped by 1 base and J by 5 bases, with 8 bases between them. The CDR3 runs to 13 residues. CDR3 coding DNA: TGTGCCAGCAGCTTGTTCAGGGGAGATACGCAGTATTTT. It codes for CASSLFRGDTQYF.

CDR3 bases: TGTGCCAGCAGCGTTAAGGGCGGGAATTCACCCCTCCACTTT. Translation: CASSVKGGNSPLHF. The rearrangement uses TRBV9 and TRBJ1-6; D gene unclear. The V gene's germline CDR1 is SGDLS and CDR2 YYNGEE. V lost 2 bases to trimming and J lost 7 bases, with 10 bases between them. This CDR3 comprises 14 residues. Complete variable domain (other parts from reference TRBV9 and TRBJ1-6): DSGVTQTPKHLITATGQRVTLRCSPRSGDLSVYWYQQSLDQGLQFLIQYYNGEERAKGNILERFSAQQFPDLHSELNLSSLELGDSALYFCASSVKGGNSPLHFGNGTRLTVT.

The V call is TRBV3-1 (or the pseudogene TRBV3-2), the J call TRBJ1-1; D might be TRBD1 (6 bases). Germline CDR1 LGHDT, CDR2 YNNKEL (reference sequence). Trimming took 4 bases from V and 0 from J, leaving 12 bases between them. The CDR3 has 15 amino acids. CDR3 loop: CASSLGQTMNTEAFF. CDR3 DNA sequence: TGTGCCAGCAGCCTCGGACAGACGATGAACACTGAAGCTTTCTTT.

This clone has more than one count but fewer than ten. This chain joins TRBV9 and TRBJ1-3; D perhaps matches TRBD1 (6 bases). The V end was cut by 0 bases, the J end by 4 bases, with 14 bases between. CDR3 length: 16 residues. From germline, CDR1 is SGDLS and CDR2 YYNGEE. CDR3 loop: CASSVGQGLSGNTIYF. In DNA, the CDR3 is TGTGCCAGCAGCGTAGGTCAGGGGCTGAGCGGAAACACCATATATTTT.

This sequence joins TRBV2 and TRBJ2-7, with 12 bases lining up with TRBD1. There are 14 residues in the CDR3. The germline V gene has CDR1 SNHLY and CDR2 FYNNEI. The CDR3 DNA reads TGTGCTTCCTTGCGGGACAGGGGGCCCTACGAGCAGTACTTC. Its translation: CASLRDRGPYEQYF.

The chain uses TRBV4-2 and TRBJ2-5; D unclear. Trimming pared 0 bases from V and 2 bases from J, leaving 10 bases between. Per germline, CDR1 LGHNA and CDR2 YNFKEQ. This CDR3 comprises 15 residues. CDR3 region: CASSQDGNRQETQYF. DNA of the CDR3: TGTGCCAGCAGCCAAGATGGAAACAGACAAGAGACCCAGTACTTC.

The chain joins TRBV11-2 to TRBJ2-5; a weak D match, TRBD2 (7 bases). V lost 2 bases and J lost 2, with 15 bases in between. CDR3 length: 16 amino acids. Germline V gene data show CDR1 as SGHAT and CDR2 as FQNNGV. The CDR3 nucleotides are TGTGCCAGCAGCTTACTCACAGGGACTAAACAAGAGACCCAGTACTTC. Translated, it gives CASSLLTGTKQETQYF. Looking up the rest from reference TRBV11-2 and TRBJ2-5 gives the full variable domain: EAGVAQSPRYKIIEKRQSVAFWCNPISGHATLYWYQQILGQGPKLLIQFQNNGVVDDSQLPKDRFSAERLKGVDSTLKIQPAKLEDSAVYLCASSLLTGTKQETQYFGPGTRLLVL.

The rearrangement links TRBV7-6 to TRBJ2-1; D perhaps matches TRBD2 (7 bases). Between the trimmed V and J ends, which lost 0 bases and 8 bases, there was a span of 14 bases. Germline CDR1 SGHVS, CDR2 FNYEAQ. CDR3 length: 15 residues. The CDR3 region has the DNA TGTGCCAGCAGCTTAGCGGGGGGGCCGAACGATGAGCAGTTCTTC. It specifies CASSLAGGPNDEQFF.

The chain employs TRBV9 and TRBJ1-6; the D gene is possibly TRBD1 (5 bases). The V and J ends lost 4 bases and 5 bases respectively, with 19 bases between them. Germline CDR1 and CDR2: SGDLS and YYNGEE. The CDR3 consists of 17 residues. The CDR3 nucleotides are TGTGCCAGCAGCCAATCTCCCCGCGGGGCTCATAATTCACCCCTCCACTTT. Amino acids: CASSQSPRGAHNSPLHF.

This clone was seen only once. The genes are TRBV14 and TRBJ2-1; possible D gene TRBD2, 5 bases. Germline CDR1 SGHDN, CDR2 FVKESK. The CDR3 covers 13 residues. Trimming took off 2 bases at V and 9 bases at J, with 11 bases between the two ends. In DNA form, the CDR3 reads TGTGCCAGCAGCCAAAATAGACGGGGTGAGCAGTTCTTC. It codes for CASSQNRRGEQFF.

The chain carries TRBV6-6 and TRBJ2-5; weak D call: TRBD2 (7 bases). V gave up 7 bases and J gave up 1 base, with 16 bases separating them. CDR1 MNHNY and CDR2 SVGAGI come from the germline V gene (reference sequence). The CDR3 has 15 residues. The CDR3: CASMRGGSGQETQYF. The CDR3 DNA is TGTGCCAGCATGAGGGGGGGCAGCGGCCAAGAGACCCAGTACTTC.

The CDR3 sequence is CASTPPGSNQPQHF. The CDR3 DNA is TGTGCCAGCACCCCGCCCGGGAGCAATCAGCCCCAGCATTTT. The chain is built from TRBV6-5 and TRBJ1-5, with D uncertain. The CDR3 extends over 14 amino acids. CDR1 MNHEY and CDR2 SVGAGI come from the germline V gene. V lost 7 bases and J lost 1, with 11 bases in between.

The gene calls are TRBV2 and TRBJ1-1; no reliable D call. Germline-derived CDR1 and CDR2 are SNHLY and FYNNEI. CDR3 length: 12 residues. V lost 6 bases, J lost 5 bases, and 10 bases lay in between. This chain's CDR3 is CASRVGETEAFF. Here the CDR3 DNA reads TGTGCCAGCAGGGTCGGTGAAACTGAAGCTTTCTTT.

J is TRBJ1-3 and V is TRBV7-9; possibly TRBD1 for D (5 bases). Trimming pared 3 bases from V and 3 bases from J, leaving 12 bases between. Germline loops: CDR1 SEHNR, CDR2 FQNEAQ (reference sequence). CDR3 length equals 15 residues. CDR3 sequence (DNA): TGTGCCAGCAGCTTGACCGGGGGGAGTGGAAACACCATATATTTT. This translates into CASSLTGGSGNTIYF.

The chain recombines TRBV27 with TRBJ1-4, with 9 nucleotides matching TRBD1. The CDR3 extends over 16 amino acids. Germline lookup yields CDR1 MNHEY and CDR2 SMNVEV (reference sequence). Germline trimming cut 5 bases from V and 7 bases from J; bases unmatched to any gene: 11. The CDR3 DNA reads as TGTGCCAGCAGTATTTCACCGGGACAGGGAGGTGAAAAACTGTTTTTT. Its translation: CASSISPGQGGEKLFF. Complete variable domain (other parts from reference TRBV27 and TRBJ1-4): EAQVTQNPRYLITVTGKKLTVTCSQNMNHEYMSWYRQDPGLGLRQIYYSMNVEVTDKGDVPEGYKVSRKEKRNFPLILESPSPNQTSLYFCASSISPGQGGEKLFFGSGTQLSVL.

The chain has TRBV6-5 and TRBJ2-5; 9 bases map to TRBD2. CDR1 and CDR2 from the germline V gene are MNHEY and SVGAGI. This CDR3 contains 16 residues. V lost 3 bases, J lost 6 bases, and 11 bases stayed unmatched. DNA for the CDR3: TGTGCCAGCAGTTATGGACGGACTAGCGTCGGAAAGACCCAGTACTTC. Translating it yields CASSYGRTSVGKTQYF.

The chain joins TRBV5-1 to TRBJ2-5; 7 bases fit TRBD1. The CDR3 totals 14 residues. Looked up from germline, CDR1 is SGHRS and CDR2 is YFSETQ. Unmatched junction bases numbered 11, after V lost 8 bases and J lost 4 bases. This chain's CDR3 is CASARQGSPETQYF. The CDR3 DNA follows: TGCGCCAGTGCGCGACAGGGATCTCCAGAGACCCAGTACTTC.

This sequence joins TRBV30 and TRBJ2-4, with D possibly being TRBD1 (5 bases). The CDR3 totals 16 residues. Germline CDR1 and CDR2: GTSNPN and SVGIG (reference sequence). V was shortened by 0 bases and J by 8 bases, with 20 bases between the two germline ends. The CDR3 coding sequence is TGTGCCTGGAGTGTCCTTGGGGCGCGTCAGGGATACATTCAGTACTTC. This translates into CAWSVLGARQGYIQYF. Combining the CDR3 with reference TRBV30 and TRBJ2-4 gives the whole variable domain SQTIHQWPATLVQPVGSPLSLECTVEGTSNPNLYWYRQAAGRGLQLLFYSVGIGQISSEVPQNLSASRPQDRQFILSSKKLLLSDSGFYLCAWSVLGARQGYIQYFGAGTRLSVL.

In its sample, this clone was seen once. The chain links TRBV5-8 to TRBJ2-5; the match to TRBD2 covers 10 bases. Germline CDR1 SGHTS, CDR2 YDEGEE. The CDR3 contains 17 residues. The trim removed 0 bases at V and 5 bases at J, leaving 10 bases unmatched. CDR3 sequence reads: CASSLGRLAGARETQYF. CDR3 in DNA: TGTGCCAGCAGCTTGGGAAGGCTAGCGGGAGCGCGTGAGACCCAGTACTTC. Together with reference TRBV5-8 and TRBJ2-5, the CDR3 gives the full variable domain: EAGVTQSPTHLIKTRGQQATLRCSPISGHTSVYWYQQALGLGLQFLLWYDEGEERNRGNFPPRFSGRQFPNYSSELNVNALELEDSALYLCASSLGRLAGARETQYFGPGTRLLVL.

The chain has TRBV12-3 or TRBV12-4 and TRBJ1-5; D remains unclear. The CDR3 extends over 13 amino acids. V gave up 6 bases and J gave up 7 bases, with 13 bases separating them. The CDR3 here is CASSPIGGQPQHF. The CDR3 DNA sequence: TGTGCCAGCAGCCCTATCGGAGGGCAGCCCCAGCATTTT.

V and J are TRBV12-3 or TRBV12-4 and TRBJ2-2; possible D gene TRBD1, 5 bases. The CDR3 extends over 13 amino acids. Trimming removed 5 bases from V and 5 bases from J, with 9 bases in between. CDR3 in amino acids: CASSKYRTGELFF. CDR3 in DNA: TGTGCCAGCAGTAAGTACAGGACCGGGGAGCTGTTTTTT.

The chain carries TRBV29-1 and TRBJ2-5, with 7 bases that match TRBD1. CDR3 length: 15 residues. Germline V gene sequence: CDR1 SQVTM, CDR2 ANQGSEA. Trimming cost V 2 bases and J 1 base; bases outside gene matches: 7. CDR3 in amino acids: CSVEKDRDSQETQYF. CDR3 bases: TGCAGCGTTGAAAAAGACAGGGACAGCCAAGAGACCCAGTACTTC.

This chain joins TRBV9 and TRBJ2-7; 7 bases line up with TRBD2. There are 16 residues in the CDR3. Trimming removed 4 bases from V and 3 bases from J; junction bases left unmatched: 13. Germline values: CDR1 SGDLS, CDR2 YYNGEE. The CDR3 bases are TGTGCCAGCAGCCCCCAGGGTAGCGGGTCCTACTACGAGCAGTACTTC. It translates to CASSPQGSGSYYEQYF.

CDR3 bases: TGCGCCAGCAGCCCAGGTGGGACAGGCAGTGAGCAGTTCTTC. It is translated as CASSPGGTGSEQFF. This sequence joins TRBV5-1 and TRBJ2-1; 8 nucleotides agree with TRBD1. V was clipped by 4 bases and J by 9 bases; unmatched bases: 9. The CDR3 consists of 14 residues. Germline CDR1 and CDR2: SGHRS and YFSETQ. Full variable domain (outside the CDR3, taken from reference TRBV5-1 and TRBJ2-1): KAGVTQTPRYLIKTRGQQVTLSCSPISGHRSVSWYQQTPGQGLQFLFEYFSETQRNKGNFPGRFSGRQFSNSRSEMNVSTLELGDSALYLCASSPGGTGSEQFFGPGTRLTVL.

The chain links TRBV5-4 to TRBJ2-3; 7 positions agree with TRBD1. V lost 3 bases, J lost 4 bases, and 8 bases stayed unmatched. CDR3 length: 15 residues. Germline-derived CDR1 and CDR2 are SGHNT and YYREEE (reference sequence). CDR3 in amino acids: CASSSRQGRADTQYF. The CDR3 bases are TGTGCCAGCAGCTCTCGACAGGGCCGGGCAGATACGCAGTATTTT.